These 23 T cell receptor beta chains share one sample of origin, sequenced in a study of T cells after yellow fever vaccination. MiXCR was run by TCRdb on the 5' RACE reads, yielding one entry per CDR3 protein. The sample lists about 30,000 distinct CDR3 sequences, approximately 4% occurring once. Sequencing was performed on CD8+ T cells sorted from PBMCs, taken 5 days after the yellow fever booster vaccination. These receptors all stem from a man aged 25 to 45 who received the YFV17D yellow fever vaccine.

This clonotype has a count of ten or more. The chain links TRBV7-2 to TRBJ2-7; a weak D match, TRBD2 (6 bases). This CDR3 region has 13 residues. V was shortened by 3 bases and J by 3 bases, with 9 bases between the two germline ends. Germline loops: CDR1 SGHTA, CDR2 FQGNSA. CDR3 loop: CASSLGLNYEQYF. CDR3 DNA: TGTGCCAGCAGCTTGGGACTCAACTACGAGCAGTACTTC.

This clonotype has a count of ten or more. V and J are TRBV4-3 and TRBJ2-7; 7 bases are a match to TRBD1. The CDR3 is made up of 14 amino acids. From germline, CDR1 is LGHNA and CDR2 YSLEER. Trimming took 0 bases from V and 7 from J; bases not matched to a gene: 6. For the CDR3, the DNA is TGCGCCAGCAGCCAAGAAGGGGGCGCGAGGGAGCAGTACTTC. Protein sequence: CASSQEGGAREQYF.

This clonotype appeared many times. This chain links TRBV20-1 with TRBJ2-7; 7 bases match TRBD2. Per germline, CDR1 DFQATT and CDR2 SNEGSKA (reference sequence). This CDR3 comprises 14 residues. V shed 7 bases and J 5 bases; nucleotides not matched to a gene: 14. CDR3: CSVGGWPENDEQYF. The CDR3 DNA sequence: TGCAGTGTGGGGGGGTGGCCCGAGAACGACGAGCAGTACTTC.

This clonotype was counted ten times or more. V is TRBV19 and J is TRBJ2-1, with TRBD1 matching over 8 bases. Germline V CDR1 and CDR2: LNHDA, SQIVND (reference sequence). Trimming removed 5 bases from V and 6 bases from J; junction bases left unmatched: 3. The CDR3 is made up of 13 amino acids. CDR3 DNA sequence: TGTGCCAGTAGTCCCGGACAGGGCAATGAGCAGTTCTTC. Its translation is CASSPGQGNEQFF.

This clonotype showed up many times. This chain connects TRBV15 to TRBJ2-1, with 8 bases lining up with TRBD2. The CDR3 is 15 amino acids. The J segment lost 8 bases and the V segment lost 5 bases, leaving 11 bases of the junction unmatched. The V gene's germline CDR1 is LNHNV and CDR2 YYDKDF (reference sequence). The CDR3 DNA reads as TGTGCCACCAGCGATAGCGGGATCGCAGGCGATGAGCAGTTCTTC. Protein sequence: CATSDSGIAGDEQFF.

At least ten counts were recorded for this clonotype. V and J are TRBV20-1 and TRBJ2-5; perhaps TRBD1 as D (5 bases). The CDR3 length is 13 residues. Germline-derived CDR1 and CDR2 are DFQATT and SNEGSKA (reference sequence). V was shortened by 0 bases and J by 9 bases, with 14 bases between the two germline ends. The CDR3 protein is CSARDADKVAQYF. In DNA form, the CDR3 reads TGCAGTGCTAGAGATGCGGACAAAGTGGCCCAGTACTTC.

The rearrangement links TRBV11-2 to TRBJ2-1; 10 bases match TRBD2. The V gene end was trimmed by 5 bases and the J gene end by 3 bases; junction bases not matched to a gene: 10. In germline, CDR1 is SGHAT, CDR2 FQNNGV. CDR3 length: 17 amino acids. Here the CDR3 DNA reads TGTGCCAGCAGCAATCAACTAGCGGGGCCTCTCTACAATGAGCAGTTCTTC. Its translation: CASSNQLAGPLYNEQFF.

The table lists this clonotype with many counts. V and J are TRBV4-2 and TRBJ1-1; the match to TRBD1 covers 7 bases. V gave up 2 bases and J gave up 1 base; unmatched junction bases: 4. Germline CDR1 and CDR2: LGHNA and YNFKEQ. The length of the CDR3 is 15 residues. The CDR3 DNA is TGTGCCAGCAGCCAACAAAACAGGGGGAACACTGAAGCTTTCTTT. Residues: CASSQQNRGNTEAFF.

The table lists this clonotype with many counts. V is TRBV7-3 and J is TRBJ2-1; 8 bases are a match to TRBD2. J lost 7 bases, V lost 0 bases, and 5 bases had no gene match. This CDR3 spans 15 amino acids. Looked up from germline, CDR1 is SGHTA and CDR2 is FQGTGA. The CDR3 region is CASSLTAPGGNEQFF. In nucleotides, the CDR3 is TGTGCCAGCAGCTTAACGGCCCCGGGGGGGAATGAGCAGTTCTTC.

There are many counts of this clonotype. The gene calls are TRBV6-5 and TRBJ2-7; TRBD2 matches at 8 bases. This CDR3 comprises 15 residues. Unmatched junction bases numbered 6, after V lost 0 bases and J lost 5 bases. Germline V gene sequence: CDR1 MNHEY, CDR2 SVGAGI. CDR3 sequence reads: CASSYSSGTEDEQYF. DNA for the CDR3: TGTGCCAGCAGTTACTCTAGCGGGACTGAGGACGAGCAGTACTTC.

This clonotype was recorded many times. The chain uses TRBV14 and TRBJ2-1; perhaps TRBD2 as D (5 bases). Germline CDR1 is SGHDN and CDR2 is FVKESK. With 0 bases removed from V and 3 bases from J, the gap between germline ends came to 18 bases. This CDR3 is built from 18 residues. This CDR3 reads CASSQETRELSYYNEQFF. DNA for the CDR3: TGTGCCAGCAGCCAAGAAACGAGGGAACTCTCTTACTACAATGAGCAGTTCTTC.

This clonotype was observed a few times. The junction departs from the called germline gene at one end, perhaps through a read error. The V gene is TRBV12-3 or TRBV12-4, the J gene TRBJ2-1, with TRBD1 identical over 9 bases. The CDR3 has 17 amino acids. CDR3 loop: CTSCAHVGTGYYNEQFF. CDR3 coding DNA: TGTACCAGCTGCGCCCACGTCGGGACAGGGTATTACAATGAGCAGTTCTTC.

This clonotype was recorded many times. The chain links TRBV7-9 to TRBJ2-5, with a weak D call TRBD1 (6 bases). The CDR3 is made up of 15 amino acids. Deletions cut 1 base from V and 2 bases from J, with 11 bases between. Germline lookup yields CDR1 SEHNR and CDR2 FQNEAQ (reference sequence). CDR3 protein: CASSLGQGQQETQYF. The CDR3 DNA follows: TGTGCCAGCAGCTTAGGACAAGGACAGCAAGAGACCCAGTACTTC.

In its sample, this clonotype was seen many times. V is TRBV3-1 and J is TRBJ2-3, with 10 bases fitting TRBD2. This CDR3 is 15 amino acids long. Unmatched junction bases numbered 5, after V lost 2 bases and J lost 6 bases. CDR1 is LGHDT and CDR2 is YNNKEL in the germline V gene (reference sequence). The CDR3 sequence is CASSQKAGGPDTQYF. CDR3 DNA sequence: TGTGCCAGCAGCCAAAAAGCGGGAGGGCCTGATACGCAGTATTTT.

This clonotype was counted ten times or more. J is TRBJ2-5 and V is TRBV11-2, with 7 bases lining up with TRBD2. Losses at the gene ends were 8 bases for V and 3 bases for J; bases not matched to a gene: 6. This CDR3 comprises 13 residues. The germline gives CDR1 SGHAT, CDR2 FQNNGV. In DNA, the CDR3 is TGTGCCAGCGCCCCGGCGGGAGAAGAGACCCAGTACTTC. Encoded protein: CASAPAGEETQYF.

This clonotype has at least ten counts. The chain employs TRBV10-3 and TRBJ2-7; possibly TRBD1 for D (5 bases). Per germline, CDR1 ENHRY and CDR2 SYGVKD. V dropped 9 bases and J dropped 3 bases, with 12 bases sitting between them. The CDR3 sequence is 12 residues long. For the CDR3, the DNA is TGTGCCATTTCGACAGACGACTACGAGCAGTACTTC. Protein: CAISTDDYEQYF.

The table lists this clonotype with many counts. The chain employs TRBV5-6 and TRBJ2-1; D perhaps matches TRBD2 (6 bases). Germline V lookup: CDR1 SGHDT, CDR2 YYEEEE. V dropped 4 bases and J dropped 7 bases, with 18 bases sitting between them. The CDR3 extends over 15 amino acids. The CDR3 loop reads CASSRRLEGTNEQFF. CDR3 in DNA: TGTGCCAGCAGCCGGCGACTAGAGGGGACGAATGAGCAGTTCTTC.

At least ten counts were recorded for this clonotype. This rearrangement joins TRBV5-1 to TRBJ2-7; 9 bases map to TRBD1. The germline CDR1 and CDR2 sequences are SGHRS and YFSETQ. The junction had 8 bases not matched to a gene; V was cut back by 0 bases and J by 4 bases. This CDR3 region has 16 residues. The CDR3 loop is CASSLAVGQGRYEQYF. The CDR3 DNA reads as TGCGCCAGCAGCTTGGCAGTGGGACAGGGAAGGTACGAGCAGTACTTC.

This clonotype was observed many times. The chain combines TRBV3-1 with TRBJ2-7; 12 bases fit TRBD2. Germline-derived CDR1 and CDR2 are LGHDT and YNNKEL (reference sequence). CDR3 length equals 16 residues. Germline trimming cut 1 base from V and 3 bases from J; bases unmatched to any gene: 4. This CDR3 is CASSQALAGGVYEQYF. The CDR3 nucleotides read TGTGCCAGCAGCCAAGCTCTAGCGGGAGGGGTCTACGAGCAGTACTTC.

This clonotype has a count of ten or more. The chain is built from TRBV20-1 and TRBJ1-1; D is unclear. CDR1 and CDR2 from the germline V gene are DFQATT and SNEGSKA (reference sequence). The CDR3 extends over 12 amino acids. Trimming took 6 bases from V and 3 from J, leaving 11 bases between them. The CDR3 is CSATGDYTEAFF. The CDR3 bases are TGCAGTGCCACGGGAGATTACACTGAAGCTTTCTTT.

This clonotype appeared many times. V is TRBV9 and J is TRBJ2-5, with D hard to call. The CDR3 runs to 14 residues. Germline loops: CDR1 SGDLS, CDR2 YYNGEE. V lost 2 bases, J lost 4 bases, and 12 bases lay in between. The CDR3 DNA is TGTGCCAGCAGCGTCCCCGGGCCCCGAGAGACCCAGTACTTC. This encodes CASSVPGPRETQYF.

This clonotype showed up many times. The chain joins TRBV10-3 to TRBJ1-4; TRBD1 agrees at 8 bases. Germline-derived CDR1 and CDR2 are ENHRY and SYGVKD. The CDR3 loop spans 13 amino acids. Losses at the gene ends were 10 bases for V and 4 bases for J; bases not matched to a gene: 5. CDR3 region: CATGQENNEKLFF. The DNA for the CDR3 is TGTGCCACGGGACAGGAGAATAATGAAAAACTGTTTTTT.

Ten or more counts support this clonotype. The chain uses TRBV29-1 and TRBJ2-5; tentative D call: TRBD1 (5 bases). Germline assignment: CDR1 SQVTM and CDR2 ANQGSEA. The CDR3 runs to 13 residues. Trimming shortened V by 1 base and J by 0 bases, and 6 bases separated the two germline ends. CDR3 protein: CSVEVQDQETQYF. CDR3 sequence (DNA): TGCAGCGTTGAAGTACAGGACCAAGAGACCCAGTACTTC.